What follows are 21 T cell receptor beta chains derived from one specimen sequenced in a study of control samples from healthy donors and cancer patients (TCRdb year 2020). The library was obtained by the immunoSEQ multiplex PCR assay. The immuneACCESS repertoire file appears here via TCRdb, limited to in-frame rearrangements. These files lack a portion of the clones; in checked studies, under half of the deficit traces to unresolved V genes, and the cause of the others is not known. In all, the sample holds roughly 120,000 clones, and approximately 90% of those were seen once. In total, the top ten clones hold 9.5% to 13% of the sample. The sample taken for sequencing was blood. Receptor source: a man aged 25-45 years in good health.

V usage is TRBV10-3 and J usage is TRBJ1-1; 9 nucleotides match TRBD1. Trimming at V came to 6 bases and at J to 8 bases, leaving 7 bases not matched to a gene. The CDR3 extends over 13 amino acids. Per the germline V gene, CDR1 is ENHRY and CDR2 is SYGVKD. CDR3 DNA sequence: TGTGCCATCAGAACAGGGGGCGATAAGGAAGCTTTCTTT. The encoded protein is CAIRTGGDKEAFF.

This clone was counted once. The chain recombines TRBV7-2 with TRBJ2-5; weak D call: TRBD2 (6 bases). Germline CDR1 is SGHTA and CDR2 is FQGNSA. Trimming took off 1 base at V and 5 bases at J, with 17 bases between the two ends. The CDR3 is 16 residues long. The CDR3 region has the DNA TGTGCCAGCAGCTTAGGCTGGTGGCCGGGGAGGGAGACCCAGTACTTC. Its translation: CASSLGWWPGRETQYF.

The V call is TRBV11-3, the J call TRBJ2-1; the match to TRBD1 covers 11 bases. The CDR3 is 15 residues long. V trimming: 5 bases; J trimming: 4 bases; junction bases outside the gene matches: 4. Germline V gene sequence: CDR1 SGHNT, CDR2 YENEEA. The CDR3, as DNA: TGTGCCAGCAGCGCCGGGACAGGGGGGTACAATGAGCAGTTCTTC. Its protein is CASSAGTGGYNEQFF.

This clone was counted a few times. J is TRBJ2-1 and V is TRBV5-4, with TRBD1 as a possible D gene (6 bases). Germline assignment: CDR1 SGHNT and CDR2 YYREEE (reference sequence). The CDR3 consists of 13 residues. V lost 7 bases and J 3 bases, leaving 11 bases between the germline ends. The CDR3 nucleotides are TGTGCCAGCCGCTCGGACAGCTACAATGAGCAGTTCTTC. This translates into CASRSDSYNEQFF.

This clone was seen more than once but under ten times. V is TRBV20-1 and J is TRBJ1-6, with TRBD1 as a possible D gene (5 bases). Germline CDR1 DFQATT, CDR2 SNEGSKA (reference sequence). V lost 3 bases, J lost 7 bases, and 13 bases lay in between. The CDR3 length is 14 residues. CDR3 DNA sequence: TGCAGTGCTAGTCCGGGACTGCTGAATTCACCCCTCCACTTT. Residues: CSASPGLLNSPLHF.

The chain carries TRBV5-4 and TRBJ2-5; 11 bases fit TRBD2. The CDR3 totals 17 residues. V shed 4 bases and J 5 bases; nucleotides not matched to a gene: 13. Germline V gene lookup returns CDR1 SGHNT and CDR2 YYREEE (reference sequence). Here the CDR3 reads CASSPSAGTSGWETQYF. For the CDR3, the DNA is TGTGCCAGCAGCCCCTCAGCCGGGACTAGCGGTTGGGAGACCCAGTACTTC.

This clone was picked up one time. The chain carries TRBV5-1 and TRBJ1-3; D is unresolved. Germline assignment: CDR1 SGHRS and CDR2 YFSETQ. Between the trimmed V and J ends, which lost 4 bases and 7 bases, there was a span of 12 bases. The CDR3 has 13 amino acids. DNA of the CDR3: TGCGCCAGCAGCCCCGGATCCGAGAACACCATATATTTT. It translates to CASSPGSENTIYF.

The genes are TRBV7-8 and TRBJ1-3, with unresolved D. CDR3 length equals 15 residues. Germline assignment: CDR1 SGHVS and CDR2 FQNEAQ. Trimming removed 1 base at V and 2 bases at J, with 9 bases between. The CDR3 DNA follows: TGTGCCAGCAGCTTAGGTCAACCTGCTGGAAACACCATATATTTT. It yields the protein CASSLGQPAGNTIYF.

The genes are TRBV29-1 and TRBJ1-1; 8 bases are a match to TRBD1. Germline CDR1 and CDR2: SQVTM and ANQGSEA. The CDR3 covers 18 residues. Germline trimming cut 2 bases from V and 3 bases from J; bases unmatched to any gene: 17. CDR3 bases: TGCAGCGTTGAACCTCGGACAGGGCGTTATCTATGGGACACTGAAGCTTTCTTT. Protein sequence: CSVEPRTGRYLWDTEAFF.

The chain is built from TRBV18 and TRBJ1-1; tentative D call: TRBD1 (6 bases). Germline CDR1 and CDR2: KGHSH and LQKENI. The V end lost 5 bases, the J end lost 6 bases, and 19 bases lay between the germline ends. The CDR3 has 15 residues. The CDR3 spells CASSLNSGVEAEAFF. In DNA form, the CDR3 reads TGTGCCAGCTCATTAAATTCAGGGGTAGAGGCTGAAGCTTTCTTT.

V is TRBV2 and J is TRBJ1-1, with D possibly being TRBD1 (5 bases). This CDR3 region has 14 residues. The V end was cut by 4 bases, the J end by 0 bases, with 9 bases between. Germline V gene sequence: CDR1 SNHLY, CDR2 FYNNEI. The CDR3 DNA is TGTGCCAGCAGTGGAAACAGGTTGAACACTGAAGCTTTCTTT. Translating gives CASSGNRLNTEAFF. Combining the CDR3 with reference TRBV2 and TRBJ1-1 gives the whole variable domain EPEVTQTPSHQVTQMGQEVILRCVPISNHLYFYWYRQILGQKVEFLVSFYNNEISEKSEIFDDQFSVERPDGSNFTLKIRSTKLEDSAMYFCASSGNRLNTEAFFGQGTRLTVV.

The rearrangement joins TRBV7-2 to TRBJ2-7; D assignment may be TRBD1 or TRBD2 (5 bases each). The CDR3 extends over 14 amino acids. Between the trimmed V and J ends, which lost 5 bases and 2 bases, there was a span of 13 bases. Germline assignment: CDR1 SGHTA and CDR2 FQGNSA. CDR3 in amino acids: CASSPRDGTYEQYF. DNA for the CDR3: TGTGCCAGCAGCCCTCGGGACGGAACCTACGAGCAGTACTTC.

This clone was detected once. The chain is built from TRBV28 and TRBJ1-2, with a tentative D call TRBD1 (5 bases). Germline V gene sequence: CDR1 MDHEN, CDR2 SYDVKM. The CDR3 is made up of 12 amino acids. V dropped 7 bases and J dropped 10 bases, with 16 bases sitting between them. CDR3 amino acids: CASTTGGRVYTF. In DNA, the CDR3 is TGTGCCAGCACGACTGGGGGGAGAGTCTACACCTTC.

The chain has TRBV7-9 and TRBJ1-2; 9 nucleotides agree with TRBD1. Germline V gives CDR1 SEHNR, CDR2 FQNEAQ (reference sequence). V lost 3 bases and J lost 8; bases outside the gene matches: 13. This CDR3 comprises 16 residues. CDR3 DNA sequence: TGTGCCAGCAGCTTCCAACCCGGGACAGGGATTGGAGGCTACACCTTC. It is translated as CASSFQPGTGIGGYTF.

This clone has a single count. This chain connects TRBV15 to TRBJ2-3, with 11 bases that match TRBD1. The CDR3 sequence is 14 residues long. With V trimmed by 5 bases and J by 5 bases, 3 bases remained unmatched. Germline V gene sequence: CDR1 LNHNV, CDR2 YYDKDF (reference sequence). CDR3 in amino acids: CATSLGTGGDTQYF. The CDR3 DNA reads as TGTGCCACCAGCCTCGGGACAGGGGGAGATACGCAGTATTTT.

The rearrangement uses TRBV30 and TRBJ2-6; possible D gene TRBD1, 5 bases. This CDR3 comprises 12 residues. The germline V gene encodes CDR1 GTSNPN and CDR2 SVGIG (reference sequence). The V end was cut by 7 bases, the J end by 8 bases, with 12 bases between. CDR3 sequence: CAYRGTTNVLTF. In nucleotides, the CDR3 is TGTGCCTATAGGGGAACGACCAACGTCCTGACTTTC.

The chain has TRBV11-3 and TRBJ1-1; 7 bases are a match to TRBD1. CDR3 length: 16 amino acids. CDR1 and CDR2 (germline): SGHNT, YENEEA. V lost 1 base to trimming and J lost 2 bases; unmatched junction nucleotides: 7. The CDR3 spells CASSLGGTDHNTEAFF. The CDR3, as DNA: TGTGCCAGCAGCTTAGGAGGGACAGACCATAACACTGAAGCTTTCTTT. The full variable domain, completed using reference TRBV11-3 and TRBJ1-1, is EAGVVQSPRYKIIEKKQPVAFWCNPISGHNTLYWYLQNLGQGPELLIRYENEEAVDDSQLPKDRFSAERLKGVDSTLKIQPAELGDSAVYLCASSLGGTDHNTEAFFGQGTRLTVV.

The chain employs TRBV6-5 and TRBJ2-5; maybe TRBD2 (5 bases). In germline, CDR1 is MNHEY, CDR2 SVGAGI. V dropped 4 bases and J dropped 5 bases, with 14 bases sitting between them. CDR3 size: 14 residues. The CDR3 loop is CASSSVLVRETQYF. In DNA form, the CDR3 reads TGTGCCAGCAGTTCAGTACTAGTACGGGAGACCCAGTACTTC.

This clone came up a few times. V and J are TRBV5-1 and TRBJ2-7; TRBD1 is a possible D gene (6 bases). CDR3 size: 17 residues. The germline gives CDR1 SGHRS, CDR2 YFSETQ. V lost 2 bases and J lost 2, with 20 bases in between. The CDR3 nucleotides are TGCGCCAGCAGCTTCCCAAAACAGGGCCCCTTTACCTACGAGCAGTACTTC. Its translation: CASSFPKQGPFTYEQYF.

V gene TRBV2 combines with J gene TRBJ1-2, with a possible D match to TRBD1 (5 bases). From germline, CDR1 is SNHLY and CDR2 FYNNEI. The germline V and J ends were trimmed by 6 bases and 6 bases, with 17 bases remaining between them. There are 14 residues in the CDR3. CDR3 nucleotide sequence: TGTGCCAGCAGGGAGGGGCCACGGAGGGATGGCTACACCTTC. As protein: CASREGPRRDGYTF.

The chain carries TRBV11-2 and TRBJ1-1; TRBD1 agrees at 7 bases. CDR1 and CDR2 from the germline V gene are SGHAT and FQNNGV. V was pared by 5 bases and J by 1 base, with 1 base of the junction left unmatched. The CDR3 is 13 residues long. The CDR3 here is CASSRQGNTEAFF. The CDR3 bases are TGTGCCAGCAGCCGACAGGGGAACACTGAAGCTTTCTTT.